This entry lists 25 T cell receptor beta chains sequenced from one sample in a study of blood T cells in healthy people across ages. With a J-beta primer mix and a sample-barcoded 5' primer, a second PCR ran about 7 to 11 cycles. TCRdb ran MiXCR on the 5' RACE reads and lists one entry per CDR3 protein. This sample carries about 570,000 distinct CDR3 sequences, around a quarter of them seen once, and the ten largest clones take 3% to 4%. This same sample was also part of a study on T cells of mothers and their children.

Material for sequencing was blood. The receptors were sampled from a boy aged 2 to 10 in good health.

The table lists this clonotype with a few counts. V is TRBV20-1 and J is TRBJ1-6; 12 bases fit TRBD1. This CDR3 is built from 16 residues. Trimming at V came to 6 bases and at J to 9 bases, leaving 12 bases not matched to a gene. Looked up from germline, CDR1 is DFQATT and CDR2 is SNEGSKA (reference sequence). CDR3 sequence reads: CSAVGTGGRSGSPLHF. The DNA of the CDR3 is TGCAGTGCCGTGGGGACAGGGGGCAGGTCAGGTTCACCCCTCCACTTT.

This clonotype has a handful of counts. The chain joins TRBV9 to TRBJ2-5; 7 nucleotides agree with TRBD2. CDR3 length: 15 residues. V lost 0 bases and J lost 3; bases outside the gene matches: 5. Germline V gives CDR1 SGDLS, CDR2 YYNGEE. The CDR3 loop reads CASSVAGRGKETQYF. Here the CDR3 DNA reads TGTGCCAGCAGCGTAGCAGGGCGGGGGAAAGAGACCCAGTACTTC.

The J gene is TRBJ2-5, the V gene TRBV19; 8 nucleotides agree with TRBD2. V shed 7 bases and J 5 bases; nucleotides not matched to a gene: 15. CDR1 is LNHDA, CDR2 SQIVND, per germline (reference sequence). This CDR3 comprises 16 residues. The CDR3 nucleotides read TGTGCCAGTATCGGTTGGGAGCGGGGGATTGGGGAGACCCAGTACTTC. It yields the protein CASIGWERGIGETQYF.

V and J are TRBV27 and TRBJ2-1, with 10 nucleotides matching TRBD2. The CDR3 runs 15 residues. Germline trimming cut 7 bases from V and 5 bases from J; bases unmatched to any gene: 8. CDR1 is MNHEY, CDR2 SMNVEV, per germline (reference sequence). CDR3 nucleotide sequence: TGTGCCAGCACCTCAGCGGGAGGGGGAAACAATGAGCAGTTCTTC. Its translation: CASTSAGGGNNEQFF.

The rearrangement joins TRBV19 to TRBJ1-2; D is uncertain. CDR1 and CDR2 from the germline V gene are LNHDA and SQIVND (reference sequence). CDR3 length equals 13 residues. Between the trimmed V and J ends, which lost 2 bases and 1 base, there was a span of 5 bases. As DNA, the CDR3 is TGTGCCAGTAGTATACAGGTTAACTATGGCTACACCTTC. Residues: CASSIQVNYGYTF.

For this clonotype: The junction differs from germline at one of its ends, possibly a read error. The chain links TRBV12-3 or TRBV12-4 to TRBJ2-7; D gene uncertain. The end of the DNA fits TRBJ2-1 better, so the J call may be wrong. The CDR3 extends over 13 amino acids. The CDR3 coding sequence is TGTGCCAGCAGTTTAATTGTCTACGATGAGCAGTTCTTC. This codes for CASSLIVYDEQFF.

This clonotype showed up just a few times. The CDR3: CASSETRTDTQYF. The CDR3 nucleotides are TGTGCCAGCAGTGAGACCCGCACAGATACGCAGTATTTT. This chain uses TRBV25-1 with TRBJ2-3; D gene uncertain. The CDR3 covers 13 residues. Germline V gene sequence: CDR1 MGHDK, CDR2 SYGVNS. V lost 3 bases, J lost 1 base, and 5 bases lay in between.

This chain connects TRBV5-6 to TRBJ2-5, with TRBD2 as a possible D gene (5 bases). CDR1 is SGHDT, CDR2 YYEEEE, per germline. V lost 4 bases, J lost 5 bases, and 18 bases lay in between. The CDR3 is 15 residues long. CDR3 sequence: CASSAMTLGEETQYF. CDR3 DNA sequence: TGTGCCAGCAGCGCTATGACTCTGGGAGAGGAGACCCAGTACTTC.

This clonotype was observed a handful of times. The chain couples TRBV18 to TRBJ2-7; 9 positions agree with TRBD1. From germline, CDR1 is KGHSH and CDR2 LQKENI. This CDR3 has 15 residues. V lost 1 base to trimming and J lost 5 bases; unmatched junction nucleotides: 6. CDR3 residues: CASSPRTGGFHEQYF. The CDR3 coding sequence is TGTGCCAGCTCACCACGAACAGGGGGCTTCCACGAGCAGTACTTC. The full variable domain, with the rest looked up from reference TRBV18 and TRBJ2-7, is NAGVMQNPRHLVRRRGQEARLRCSPMKGHSHVYWYRQLPEEGLKFMVYLQKENIIDESGMPKERFSAEFPKEGPSILRIQQVVRGDSAAYFCASSPRTGGFHEQYFGPGTRLTVT.

The chain links TRBV5-1 to TRBJ2-5; D not certain. The closer fit of TRBJ2-7 to the DNA end suggests the J call may be wrong. This CDR3 has 14 residues. The germline gives CDR1 SGHRS, CDR2 YFSETQ. In DNA, the CDR3 is TGCGCCAGCAGCTTGACATTCAACTCCTACGAGCAGTACTTC. This sequence encodes CASSLTFNSYEQYF.

In DNA, the CDR3 is TGTGCCAGCAGCTTGCCTGGGGGCGAGTCCTACGAGCAGTACTTC. Protein product: CASSLPGGESYEQYF. V is TRBV7-9 and J is TRBJ2-7; weak D call: TRBD1 (6 bases). V lost 3 bases and J 1 base, leaving 13 bases between the germline ends. The germline V gene encodes CDR1 SEHNR and CDR2 FQNEAQ (reference sequence). CDR3 length: 15 residues.

This clonotype was seen only a few times. The V gene is TRBV7-9, the J gene TRBJ1-4; D remains unclear. CDR1 is SEHNR, CDR2 FQNEAQ, per germline (reference sequence). V was cut by 5 bases and J by 7 bases, with 17 bases left in between. The CDR3 spans 15 residues. Written as DNA, the CDR3 is TGTGCCAGCAGCCCCCTCACGAACGTCCGTGAAAAACTGTTTTTT. Amino acids: CASSPLTNVREKLFF.

The CDR3 nucleotides read TGTGCCACCAGTGCGGCGGGCACAGATACGCAGTATTTT. It yields the protein CATSAAGTDTQYF. The chain combines TRBV24-1 with TRBJ2-3; no definite D call. The V end was cut by 5 bases, the J end by 1 base, with 6 bases between. The length of the CDR3 is 13 residues. CDR1 is KGHDR, CDR2 SFDVKD, per germline.

This clonotype has more than one count but fewer than ten. The chain is built from TRBV20-1 and TRBJ1-5, with D hard to call. Germline V lookup: CDR1 DFQATT, CDR2 SNEGSKA (reference sequence). This CDR3 is built from 13 residues. Trimming took off 3 bases at V and 6 bases at J, with 12 bases between the two ends. The CDR3 sequence is CSARVPSGQPQHF. The CDR3 DNA reads as TGCAGTGCTAGGGTCCCCAGCGGTCAGCCCCAGCATTTT.

This clonotype was observed a few times. J is TRBJ2-1 and V is TRBV28; tentative D call: TRBD2 (6 bases). The V gene's germline CDR1 is MDHEN and CDR2 SYDVKM. This CDR3 comprises 16 residues. V was pared by 5 bases and J by 2 bases, with 16 bases between. The CDR3 nucleotides are TGTGCCAGCAGTGCCCAGGAGGGGCAACCCTACAATGAGCAGTTCTTC. It translates to CASSAQEGQPYNEQFF.

This clonotype appeared a few times. CDR3 sequence (DNA): TGTGCCAGCTCACCACCGACAGGCACCGTGGGGACCCAGTACTTC. It translates to CASSPPTGTVGTQYF. This sequence joins TRBV18 and TRBJ2-1; TRBD1 is a possible D gene (6 bases). The J call may be mistaken, given a closer DNA end match to TRBJ2-5. This CDR3 has 15 residues. The germline V gene has CDR1 KGHSH and CDR2 LQKENI.

This clonotype has a single count. The rearrangement links TRBV7-8 to TRBJ2-7; D tentatively reads TRBD1 or TRBD2 (5 bases each). V lost 11 bases and J 6 bases, leaving 20 bases between the germline ends. Germline assignment: CDR1 SGHVS and CDR2 FQNEAQ. The CDR3 runs to 13 residues. The CDR3 nucleotides read TGTGCCTGGGGCAAGAGTGCCGGGGTCGAGCAGTACTTC. It specifies CAWGKSAGVEQYF.

The rearrangement joins TRBV3-1 to TRBJ1-2; TRBD1 aligns across 7 bases. The V and J ends lost 4 bases and 5 bases, in that order; junction bases with no gene match: 13. The CDR3 has 16 residues. Germline V gene sequence: CDR1 LGHDT, CDR2 YNNKEL (reference sequence). DNA for the CDR3: TGTGCCAGCAGCCTACCTTCAGGCACAGGGGTTTATGGCTACACCTTC. Protein product: CASSLPSGTGVYGYTF.

This clonotype was detected only a few times. The chain links TRBV7-3 to TRBJ2-2; 7 bases fit TRBD1. CDR3 length: 14 residues. Germline loops: CDR1 SGHTA, CDR2 FQGTGA. V lost 4 bases and J lost 6; bases outside the gene matches: 5. CDR3 residues: CASSSTGVPGELFF. CDR3 nucleotides: TGTGCCAGCAGCTCCACAGGGGTCCCCGGGGAGCTGTTTTTT.

The chain uses TRBV9 and TRBJ1-1; perhaps TRBD1 as D (5 bases). The CDR3 has 14 amino acids. CDR1 and CDR2 from the germline V gene are SGDLS and YYNGEE. Trimming shortened V by 2 bases and J by 6 bases, and 14 bases separated the two germline ends. CDR3 bases: TGTGCCAGCAGCGTGCTATCCCAGGGCTCTGAAGCTTTCTTT. This gives the protein CASSVLSQGSEAFF.

V is TRBV5-1 and J is TRBJ2-2; 7 positions agree with TRBD1. This CDR3 region has 15 residues. From germline, CDR1 is SGHRS and CDR2 YFSETQ. V trimming: 3 bases; J trimming: 2 bases; junction bases outside the gene matches: 4. This CDR3 reads CASSSRTGNTGELFF. DNA of the CDR3: TGCGCCAGCAGCTCCCGGACAGGAAACACCGGGGAGCTGTTTTTT.

This clonotype was counted a few times. The chain employs TRBV29-1 and TRBJ2-3, with 11 bases identical to TRBD2. CDR1 is SQVTM, CDR2 ANQGSEA, per germline. The CDR3 spans 13 residues. CDR3 sequence reads: CSIAGGHKDTQYF. CDR3 coding DNA: TGCAGTATAGCGGGGGGGCATAAAGATACGCAGTATTTT.

This clonotype appeared a few times. This rearrangement joins TRBV5-1 to TRBJ2-5; D is possibly TRBD1 (6 bases). This CDR3 comprises 17 residues. The V and J ends lost 2 bases and 1 base respectively, with 18 bases between them. In germline, CDR1 is SGHRS, CDR2 YFSETQ. CDR3 DNA: TGCGCCAGCAGCTTAGAAGGACAGCGCCTCGTCCAAGAGACCCAGTACTTC. Translating gives CASSLEGQRLVQETQYF.

The chain joins TRBV9 to TRBJ2-7; a weak D match, TRBD2 (5 bases). The V and J ends lost 0 bases and 1 base respectively, with 11 bases between them. This CDR3 contains 15 residues. The germline gives CDR1 SGDLS, CDR2 YYNGEE. DNA for the CDR3: TGTGCCAGCAGCGTAGGAGCACTAGTGTCCTACGAGCAGTACTTC. Translated, it gives CASSVGALVSYEQYF.

The CDR3 loop is CSVEDQEGRDTQYF. The CDR3 DNA reads TGCAGCGTTGAAGATCAGGAGGGAAGGGATACGCAGTATTTT. V usage is TRBV29-1 and J usage is TRBJ2-3, with a tentative D call TRBD2 (6 bases). Germline loops: CDR1 SQVTM, CDR2 ANQGSEA. V dropped 0 bases and J dropped 6 bases, with 13 bases sitting between them. The CDR3 length is 14 residues.